The 26 T cell receptor beta chains given below trace back to one sample, sequenced in a study of identical twins' blood T cells. TCRdb independently ran MiXCR on the 5' RACE reads; one entry per CDR3 protein. This sample has a few hundred thousand distinct CDR3 sequences; approximately 30% occur once, and the top ten carry 5.5% to 6.5%. Material: PBMCs. The source of these receptors is a woman aged 18 to 50 in good health.

The chain joins TRBV20-1 to TRBJ1-1; TRBD1 is a possible D gene (5 bases). V lost 1 base and J 1 base, leaving 10 bases between the germline ends. The CDR3 sequence is 14 residues long. Germline CDR1 reads DFQATT; CDR2 reads SNEGSKA (reference sequence). The CDR3 loop is CSARVGAQNTEAFF. The DNA for the CDR3 is TGCAGTGCTAGAGTCGGGGCTCAGAACACTGAAGCTTTCTTT.

V gene TRBV6-5 combines with J gene TRBJ1-1; D not certain. CDR3 length: 12 residues. CDR1 is MNHEY and CDR2 is SVGAGI in the germline V gene. Trimming removed 4 bases at V and 5 bases at J, with 8 bases between. The CDR3 is CASSSVWTEAFF. The CDR3 DNA reads TGTGCCAGCAGTTCCGTTTGGACTGAAGCTTTCTTT.

This chain connects TRBV3-1 to TRBJ1-3, with D tentatively TRBD1 (6 bases). Deletions cut 6 bases from V and 4 bases from J, with 19 bases between. Germline V gene lookup returns CDR1 LGHDT and CDR2 YNNKEL (reference sequence). The CDR3 has 16 amino acids. The CDR3, as DNA: TGTGCCAGCAGGCCAAGAGGCTCAGGGGCCGGAAACACCATATATTTT. It specifies CASRPRGSGAGNTIYF.

This clonotype turned up a few times. The CDR3 reads CASSQEGVSGADTQYF. Here the CDR3 DNA reads TGCGCCAGCAGCCAAGAGGGCGTTAGCGGGGCAGATACGCAGTATTTT. The chain combines TRBV4-3 with TRBJ2-3, with 8 bases identical to TRBD2. Germline CDR1 and CDR2: LGHNA and YSLEER. The J segment lost 4 bases and the V segment lost 0 bases, leaving 6 bases of the junction unmatched. This CDR3 contains 16 residues.

The gene calls are TRBV4-1 and TRBJ2-1; 10 bases map to TRBD2. In germline, CDR1 is MGHRA, CDR2 YSYEKL. The CDR3 is 15 amino acids. Unmatched junction bases numbered 10, after V lost 7 bases and J lost 7 bases. The CDR3 spells CASNLLAGPGNEQFF. DNA for the CDR3: TGCGCCAGCAACCTACTAGCGGGACCTGGGAATGAGCAGTTCTTC.

The chain recombines TRBV19 with TRBJ1-2, with 7 bases matching TRBD1. The junction had 12 bases not matched to a gene; V was cut back by 5 bases and J by 6 bases. Germline CDR1 reads LNHDA; CDR2 reads SQIVND (reference sequence). The CDR3 loop spans 15 amino acids. CDR3: CASSLQGFVQNGYTF. For the CDR3, the DNA is TGTGCCAGTAGTCTACAGGGGTTTGTTCAAAATGGCTACACCTTC.

This clonotype was picked up a small number of times. The chain uses TRBV20-1 and TRBJ1-5; TRBD1 matches 9 bases. CDR1 DFQATT and CDR2 SNEGSKA come from the germline V gene (reference sequence). Trimming at V came to 4 bases and at J to 6 bases, leaving 10 bases not matched to a gene. This CDR3 is built from 15 residues. The CDR3: CSATPGTGRTQPQHF. DNA of the CDR3: TGCAGTGCTACGCCCGGGACAGGGAGGACTCAGCCCCAGCATTTT.

This rearrangement joins TRBV2 to TRBJ2-1; tentatively, D is TRBD1 or TRBD2 (5 bases each). The CDR3 contains 13 residues. The germline gives CDR1 SNHLY, CDR2 FYNNEI. V was trimmed by 8 bases and J by 2 bases, leaving 10 bases between them. This chain's CDR3 is CASLGTAYNEQFF. For the CDR3, the DNA is TGTGCCAGCCTCGGGACGGCCTACAATGAGCAGTTCTTC.

This sequence joins TRBV11-2 and TRBJ2-1; no clear D gene. V was trimmed by 3 bases and J by 7 bases, leaving 7 bases between them. This CDR3 spans 12 amino acids. CDR1 and CDR2 from the germline V gene are SGHAT and FQNNGV. CDR3 sequence (DNA): TGTGCCAGCAGCTTCTTGGGAAATGAGCAGTTCTTC. It yields the protein CASSFLGNEQFF.

This chain links TRBV20-1 with TRBJ1-2; TRBD1 aligns across 8 bases. The CDR3 loop spans 12 amino acids. Looked up from germline, CDR1 is DFQATT and CDR2 is SNEGSKA (reference sequence). V was pared by 3 bases and J by 8 bases, with 5 bases of the junction left unmatched. Here the CDR3 reads CSARDRERGYTF. The CDR3, as DNA: TGCAGTGCTAGGGACAGGGAACGGGGCTACACCTTC.

Points on this clonotype: Relative to the germline gene, one junction end is altered; a read error may explain this. J is TRBJ2-1 and V is TRBV20-1; a weak D match, TRBD1 (5 bases). CDR1 and CDR2 (germline): DFQATT, SNEGSKA (reference sequence). The CDR3 consists of 15 residues. CDR3 protein: CSARGGKGHYNEQFF. The CDR3 coding sequence is TGCAGCGCTAGAGGTGGCAAGGGGCACTACAATGAGCAGTTCTTC.

The chain has TRBV7-9 and TRBJ2-2; no firm D call. The germline CDR1 and CDR2 sequences are SEHNR and FQNEAQ (reference sequence). Deletions cut 3 bases from V and 7 bases from J, with 9 bases between. The CDR3 sequence is 13 residues long. CDR3 sequence: CASSLTDGGELFF. The CDR3 region has the DNA TGTGCCAGCAGCTTGACGGACGGCGGGGAGCTGTTTTTT.

This chain connects TRBV29-1 to TRBJ1-1; D possibly corresponds to TRBD1 (5 bases). Germline V CDR1 and CDR2: SQVTM, ANQGSEA. The CDR3 covers 13 residues. V gave up 6 bases and J gave up 7 bases, with 18 bases separating them. CDR3 DNA sequence: TGCAGCGTCCCCGGATTGGGGGGAGATGAAGCTTTCTTT. This codes for CSVPGLGGDEAFF. The complete variable domain, with remaining parts taken from reference TRBV29-1 and TRBJ1-1, reads SAVISQKPSRDICQRGTSLTIQCQVDSQVTMMFWYRQQPGQSLTLIATANQGSEATYESGFVIDKFPISRPNLTFSTLTVSNMSPEDSSIYLCSVPGLGGDEAFFGQGTRLTVV.

This clonotype was found many times. The chain couples TRBV24-1 to TRBJ1-6, with TRBD1 as a possible D gene (6 bases). CDR1 KGHDR and CDR2 SFDVKD come from the germline V gene. The CDR3 runs to 15 residues. V lost 1 base and J lost 7, with 10 bases in between. CDR3 protein: CATSDFQGTNSPLHF. The DNA of the CDR3 is TGTGCCACCAGTGATTTTCAGGGGACGAATTCACCCCTCCACTTT.

This clonotype was detected a few times. The CDR3 DNA reads TGTGCCAGCAGCTTAGTGGGGACGACGATTAACTATGGCTACACCTTC. Its translation is CASSLVGTTINYGYTF. The V call is TRBV7-8, the J call TRBJ1-2; weak D call: TRBD1 (5 bases). Per germline, CDR1 SGHVS and CDR2 FQNEAQ. The CDR3 is 16 amino acids. V lost 1 base, J lost 1 base, and 13 bases lay in between.

Concerning this clonotype: At one boundary the junction diverges from the germline segment, which might be a read error. The chain joins TRBV20-1 to TRBJ2-5, with D perhaps matching TRBD2 (5 bases). The germline V gene encodes CDR1 DFQATT and CDR2 SNEGSKA (reference sequence). This CDR3 contains 13 residues. The CDR3 bases are TGCAGTGCTAAGCAGATGGTGAGGGAGACCCTGTACTTC. Its protein product is CSAKQMVRETLYF.

The chain combines TRBV20-1 with TRBJ1-6, with D possibly matching TRBD1 (5 bases). V was cut by 3 bases and J by 7 bases, with 10 bases left in between. The germline CDR1 and CDR2 sequences are DFQATT and SNEGSKA (reference sequence). CDR3 length equals 13 residues. The CDR3 DNA sequence: TGCAGTGCTAGGGGACGGACAAATTCACCCCTCCACTTT. Translating gives CSARGRTNSPLHF.

This clonotype was recorded a few times. The V gene is TRBV28, the J gene TRBJ1-5, with D perhaps matching TRBD1 (6 bases). The germline CDR1 and CDR2 sequences are MDHEN and SYDVKM. This CDR3 is 15 amino acids long. Trimming pared 2 bases from V and 3 bases from J, leaving 11 bases between. DNA of the CDR3: TGTGCCAGCAGTTTAGGGGGGCGCTTCAATCAGCCCCAGCATTTT. It encodes CASSLGGRFNQPQHF. The full variable domain, completed using reference TRBV28 and TRBJ1-5, is DVKVTQSSRYLVKRTGEKVFLECVQDMDHENMFWYRQDPGLGLRLIYFSYDVKMKEKGDIPEGYSVSREKKERFSLILESASTNQTSMYLCASSLGGRFNQPQHFGDGTRLSIL.

This clonotype was observed a handful of times. The chain links TRBV5-1 to TRBJ1-1, with 8 bases lining up with TRBD1. J was trimmed by 4 bases and V by 3 bases; bases with no gene match: 5. Germline V lookup: CDR1 SGHRS, CDR2 YFSETQ. This CDR3 has 14 amino acids. The CDR3 is CASSSTTGGTEAFF. The CDR3 region has the DNA TGCGCCAGCAGCTCAACTACAGGGGGCACTGAAGCTTTCTTT.

This chain links TRBV4-3 with TRBJ2-2; D is unresolved. The CDR3 totals 14 residues. CDR1 is LGHNA and CDR2 is YSLEER in the germline V gene. Trimming removed 4 bases from V and 3 bases from J, with 9 bases in between. The CDR3 nucleotides are TGCGCCAGCAGCCGCAGGCCCTACACCGGGGAGCTGTTTTTT. Translation gives CASSRRPYTGELFF.

The J gene is TRBJ1-5, the V gene TRBV20-1; D is possibly TRBD1 (5 bases). The CDR3 spans 14 residues. Germline CDR1 reads DFQATT; CDR2 reads SNEGSKA (reference sequence). V was clipped by 1 base and J by 5 bases, with 12 bases between them. In DNA, the CDR3 is TGCAGTGCTAGAGTGGGGGGTTGGGATCAGCCCCAGCATTTT. Protein sequence: CSARVGGWDQPQHF.

This clonotype was seen only a few times. The rearrangement links TRBV19 to TRBJ1-5; 7 bases map to TRBD1. Trimming removed 5 bases from V and 7 bases from J; junction bases left unmatched: 14. Per germline, CDR1 LNHDA and CDR2 SQIVND (reference sequence). This CDR3 contains 16 residues. The CDR3 sequence is CASSLKGQLLNQPQHF. The CDR3 DNA is TGTGCCAGTAGTCTTAAGGGACAGCTCCTAAACCAGCCCCAGCATTTT.

A note on this clonotype: A much more abundant neighbour one base away suggests this may be a read error. This chain links TRBV19 with TRBJ2-3, with TRBD2 matching 11 bases. The length of the CDR3 is 16 residues. Germline V lookup: CDR1 LNHDA, CDR2 SQIVND (reference sequence). The CDR3 sequence is CASSKGLADTTDAQYF. CDR3 coding DNA: TGTGCCAGTAGTAAGGGACTAGCGGACACCACAGATGCGCAGTATTTT.

This clonotype was recorded a few times. The chain couples TRBV6-2 or TRBV6-3 to TRBJ2-1; 9 nucleotides line up with TRBD2. V shed 8 bases, J shed 9 bases, and the junction held 8 bases outside the gene matches. CDR3 length equals 13 residues. The germline gives CDR1 MNHEY, CDR2 SVGEGT. This chain's CDR3 is CASEASGTGEQFF. CDR3 coding DNA: TGTGCCAGCGAGGCTAGCGGGACCGGTGAGCAGTTCTTC.

To note about this clonotype: This clone may be a read error of a much larger clone one base away. The gene calls are TRBV6-2 or TRBV6-3 and TRBJ1-1; D call uncertain. Germline V gives CDR1 MNHEY, CDR2 SVGEGT. CDR3 size: 12 residues. The CDR3 spells CASSFGETEAVF. The CDR3 nucleotides are TGTGCCAGCAGTTTTGGGGAGACTGAAGCTGTCTTT.

A word on this clonotype: A much larger clone sits a single nucleotide away, making a read error possible. CDR3 loop: CVISYPQGTVYGYTF. In DNA, the CDR3 is TGTGTCATCAGCTATCCCCAGGGGACCGTCTATGGCTACACCTTC. This chain joins TRBV10-3 and TRBJ1-2; D is perhaps TRBD1 (6 bases). CDR3 length equals 15 residues. Germline CDR1 ENHRY, CDR2 SYGVKD.